Following are 7 T cell receptor beta chains from one sample sequenced in a study of T cells in Graves' hyperthyroidism and ophthalmopathy. RNA transcripts gave rise to amplified TCR beta CDR3 regions. A set of HTBI primers served as the primers for a first-round RT-PCR of the TCR CDR3. One entry per CDR3 protein, called by TCRdb with MiXCR from the multiplex PCR reads. The sample records around 340,000 distinct CDR3 sequences, roughly 17% being singletons. The sequenced sample consisted of blood. The origin of the receptors is a woman in her twenties or thirties with Graves' hyperthyroidism that later progressed to Graves' ophthalmopathy.

This sequence joins TRBV12-5 and TRBJ2-5; D call uncertain. The V gene lost 5 bases and the J gene lost 3 bases, with 13 bases spanning the gap. The germline V gene has CDR1 LGHNT and CDR2 FRNRAP. The CDR3 runs to 14 residues. CDR3 nucleotides: TGTGCTAGTGGTCCCAGGACGGGCAAAGAGACCCAGTACTTC. It specifies CASGPRTGKETQYF.

In regard to this clonotype: A clone one base away is much larger, so this may be a read error. CDR3 sequence reads: CASRDAGLDTEACF. In nucleotides, the CDR3 is TGCGCCAGCAGGGATGCTGGTCTGGACACTGAAGCTTGCTTT. This chain uses TRBV5-1 with TRBJ1-1; tentative D call: TRBD1 (5 bases). The germline V gene has CDR1 SGHRS and CDR2 YFSETQ. The CDR3 totals 14 residues.

There are many counts of this clonotype. This rearrangement joins TRBV28 to TRBJ2-1, with D unclear. The ends were cut back, 0 bases at V and 8 bases at J, with 2 bases in the middle. The germline V gene encodes CDR1 MDHEN and CDR2 SYDVKM. The length of the CDR3 is 11 residues. In nucleotides, the CDR3 is TGTGCCAGCAGTTTATGGGATGAGCAGTTCTTC. Translating gives CASSLWDEQFF. Based on the CDR3 plus reference TRBV28 and TRBJ2-1, the full variable domain is DVKVTQSSRYLVKRTGEKVFLECVQDMDHENMFWYRQDPGLGLRLIYFSYDVKMKEKGDIPEGYSVSREKKERFSLILESASTNQTSMYLCASSLWDEQFFGPGTRLTVL.

This clonotype was seen only a few times. J is TRBJ2-1 and V is TRBV4-2, with D possibly TRBD1 on 6 matching bases. Per the germline V gene, CDR1 is LGHNA and CDR2 is YNFKEQ. The CDR3 covers 15 residues. V was clipped by 5 bases and J by 6 bases, with 17 bases between them. CDR3 region: CASSFPGQETNEQFF. In nucleotides, the CDR3 is TGTGCCAGCAGCTTTCCGGGACAAGAGACCAATGAGCAGTTCTTC.

This clonotype was found a few times. This chain joins TRBV5-1 and TRBJ2-5; 8 bases are a match to TRBD2. CDR1 is SGHRS, CDR2 YFSETQ, per germline. The CDR3 is 15 residues long. Trimming removed 0 bases from V and 5 bases from J; junction bases left unmatched: 6. The CDR3 nucleotides read TGCGCCAGCAGCTTGGCCTCCCAGCGGGGGGAGACCCAGTACTTC. Translated, it gives CASSLASQRGETQYF. The full variable domain, rest sourced from reference TRBV5-1 and TRBJ2-5, is KAGVTQTPRYLIKTRGQQVTLSCSPISGHRSVSWYQQTPGQGLQFLFEYFSETQRNKGNFPGRFSGRQFSNSRSEMNVSTLELGDSALYLCASSLASQRGETQYFGPGTRLLVL.

This clonotype was seen at least ten times. This rearrangement joins TRBV2 to TRBJ2-1, with 9 bases aligning to TRBD2. The germline CDR1 and CDR2 sequences are SNHLY and FYNNEI. The CDR3 is 16 amino acids. V trimming: 1 base; J trimming: 5 bases; junction bases outside the gene matches: 6. The DNA for the CDR3 is TGTGCCAGCAGTGAAGGGGCGGGGGGGCCTAACAATGAGCAGTTCTTC. It codes for CASSEGAGGPNNEQFF.

This clonotype was detected only a few times. A much larger clonotype is one base distant, so this may be a read error. The chain recombines TRBV11-2 with TRBJ2-1; D may be TRBD1 or TRBD2 (5 bases each). The V end lost 5 bases, the J end lost 9 bases, and 11 bases lay between the germline ends. The CDR3 extends over 12 amino acids. The germline V gene encodes CDR1 SGHAT and CDR2 FQNNGV. The CDR3 DNA sequence: TGTGCCAGCAGCCGCGTGGGGACTGAGCAGTTCTTC. Its protein product is CASSRVGTEQFF. Filled out from reference TRBV11-2 and TRBJ2-1, the complete variable domain reads EAGVAQSPRYKIIEKRQSVAFWCNPISGHATLYWYQQILGQGPKLLIQFQNNGVVDDSQLPKDRFSAERLKGVDSTLKIQPAKLEDSAVYLCASSRVGTEQFFGPGTRLTVL.